Given below is one T cell receptor beta chain in context. The V end lost 5 bases, the J end lost 4 bases, and 11 bases lay between the germline ends. Germline-derived CDR1 and CDR2 are SGHTA and FQGNSA. The CDR3 is 13 residues long. PCR was performed using 60 Vbeta and 13 Jbeta primers. Repertoires were generated with immunoSEQ multiplex PCR, while TCRdb's copy carries only in-frame clones and drops some. The table lists approximately 100,000 clones, 79% of them singletons. This entry is derived from a study of cytomegalovirus exposure and HLA in healthy donors. Sequencing used PBMCs. This chain joins TRBV7-2 and TRBJ1-1; TRBD1 might be the D (5 bases). The clonotype originates from a woman in her 40s in good health and CMV-seronegative. CDR3 bases: TGTGCCAGCAGCCCGCAGGGTTTCACTGAAGCTTTCTTT. This codes for CASSPQGFTEAFF.